This TCR beta chain was recorded in a study of cytomegalovirus exposure and HLA in healthy donors. As for the study in general: A later analysis reported the approximately 120 validation repertoires used the same platform as the 550 to 800 first-cohort repertoires.

The table came from immunoSEQ multiplex PCR; TCRdb's copy has only in-frame clones and leaves some out. Among 80,000 to 100,000 clones listed, about 90% were seen once. General study results and limits: The majority of TCR sequences were rare, yet some public TCRs appeared in many donors. It was reported that the classifier diagnosed cytomegalovirus status with high specificity and sensitivity in both the original and validation cohorts. According to a later analysis, TCR clusters from the first cohort tended to co-occur in the roughly 130 validation repertoires.

In regard to this clone: What it binds is unknown.

The sequencing input was PBMCs. The source is a man aged 18 to 29 in good health and CMV-seropositive.

In DNA form, the CDR3 reads TGCGCCAGCAGCCAAGGCACCACGGGGTACTCTGAAGCTTTCTTT. Translation: CASSQGTTGYSEAFF. J is TRBJ1-1 and V is TRBV4-3; the D is unclear. The CDR3 loop spans 15 amino acids. V was pared by 1 base and J by 6 bases, with 15 bases between. CDR1 and CDR2 (germline): LGHNA, YSLEER.